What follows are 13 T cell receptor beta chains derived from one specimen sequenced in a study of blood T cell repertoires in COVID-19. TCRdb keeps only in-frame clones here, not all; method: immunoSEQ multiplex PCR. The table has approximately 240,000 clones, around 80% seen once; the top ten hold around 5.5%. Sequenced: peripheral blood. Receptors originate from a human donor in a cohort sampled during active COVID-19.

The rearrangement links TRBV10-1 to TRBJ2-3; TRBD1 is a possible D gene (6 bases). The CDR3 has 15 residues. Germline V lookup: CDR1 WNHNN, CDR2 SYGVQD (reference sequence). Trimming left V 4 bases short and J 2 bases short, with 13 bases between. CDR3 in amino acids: CASSGGQQNTDTQYF. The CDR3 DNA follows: TGCGCCAGCAGTGGAGGACAGCAGAACACAGATACGCAGTATTTT.

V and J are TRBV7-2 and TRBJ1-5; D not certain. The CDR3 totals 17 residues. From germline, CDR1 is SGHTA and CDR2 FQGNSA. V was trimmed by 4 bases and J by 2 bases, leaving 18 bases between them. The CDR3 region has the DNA TGTGCCAGCAGCTCCGTCTGGTCAATCGGAGGCAATCAGCCCCAGCATTTT. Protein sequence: CASSSVWSIGGNQPQHF.

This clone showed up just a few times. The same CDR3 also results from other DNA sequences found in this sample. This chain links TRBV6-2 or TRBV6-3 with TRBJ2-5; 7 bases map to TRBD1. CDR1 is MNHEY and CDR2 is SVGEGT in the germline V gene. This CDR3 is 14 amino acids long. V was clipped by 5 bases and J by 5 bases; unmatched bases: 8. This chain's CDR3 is CASSRQGRGETQYF. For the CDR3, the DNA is TGTGCCAGCAGTAGACAGGGTAGAGGGGAGACCCAGTACTTC.

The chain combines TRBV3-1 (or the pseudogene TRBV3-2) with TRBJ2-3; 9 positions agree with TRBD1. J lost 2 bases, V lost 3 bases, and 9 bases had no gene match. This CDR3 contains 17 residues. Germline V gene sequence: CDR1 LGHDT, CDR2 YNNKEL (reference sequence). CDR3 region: CASSQPTGGQDTDTQYF. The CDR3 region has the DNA TGTGCCAGCAGCCAGCCGACAGGGGGACAGGACACAGATACGCAGTATTTT.

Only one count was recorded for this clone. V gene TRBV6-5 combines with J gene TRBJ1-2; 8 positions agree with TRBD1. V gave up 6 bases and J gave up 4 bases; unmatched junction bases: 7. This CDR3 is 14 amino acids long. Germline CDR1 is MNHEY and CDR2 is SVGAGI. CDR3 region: CASSLSGGSYGYTF. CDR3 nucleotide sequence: TGTGCCAGCAGCCTTTCAGGGGGCAGCTATGGCTACACCTTC.

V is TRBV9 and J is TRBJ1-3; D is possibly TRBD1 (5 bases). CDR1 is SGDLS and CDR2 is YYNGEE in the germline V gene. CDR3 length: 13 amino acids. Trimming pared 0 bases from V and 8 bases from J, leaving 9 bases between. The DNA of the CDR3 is TGTGCCAGCAGCGTAGACAGGACGGACACCATATATTTT. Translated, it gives CASSVDRTDTIYF. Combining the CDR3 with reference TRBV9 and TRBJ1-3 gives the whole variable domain DSGVTQTPKHLITATGQRVTLRCSPRSGDLSVYWYQQSLDQGLQFLIQYYNGEERAKGNILERFSAQQFPDLHSELNLSSLELGDSALYFCASSVDRTDTIYFGEGSWLTVV.

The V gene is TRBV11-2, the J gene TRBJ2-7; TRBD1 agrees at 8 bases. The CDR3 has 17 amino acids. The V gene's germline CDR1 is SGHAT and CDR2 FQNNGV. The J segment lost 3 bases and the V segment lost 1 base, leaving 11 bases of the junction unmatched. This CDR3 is CASSLGVAWTGNYEQYF. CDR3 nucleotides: TGTGCCAGCAGCTTAGGTGTTGCGTGGACAGGGAACTACGAGCAGTACTTC.

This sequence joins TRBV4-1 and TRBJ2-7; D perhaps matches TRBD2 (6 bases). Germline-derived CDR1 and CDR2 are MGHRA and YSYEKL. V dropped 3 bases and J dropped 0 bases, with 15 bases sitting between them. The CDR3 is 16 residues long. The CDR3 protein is CASSQSASESSYEQYF. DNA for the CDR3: TGCGCCAGCAGCCAGAGCGCTAGCGAAAGCTCCTACGAGCAGTACTTC.

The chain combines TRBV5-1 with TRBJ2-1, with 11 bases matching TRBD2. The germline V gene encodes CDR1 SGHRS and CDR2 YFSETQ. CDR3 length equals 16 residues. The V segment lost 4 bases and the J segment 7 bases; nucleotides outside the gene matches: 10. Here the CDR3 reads CASSPPLAGGGNEQFF. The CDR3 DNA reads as TGCGCCAGCAGCCCCCCCCTAGCGGGAGGTGGGAATGAGCAGTTCTTC. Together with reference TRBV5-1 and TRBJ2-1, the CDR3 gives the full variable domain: KAGVTQTPRYLIKTRGQQVTLSCSPISGHRSVSWYQQTPGQGLQFLFEYFSETQRNKGNFPGRFSGRQFSNSRSEMNVSTLELGDSALYLCASSPPLAGGGNEQFFGPGTRLTVL.

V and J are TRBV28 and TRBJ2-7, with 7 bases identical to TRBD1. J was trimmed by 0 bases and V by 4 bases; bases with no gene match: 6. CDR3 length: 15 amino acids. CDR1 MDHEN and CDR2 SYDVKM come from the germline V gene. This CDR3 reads CASSSPTGYSYEQYF. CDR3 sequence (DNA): TGTGCCAGCAGTTCTCCGACAGGGTACTCCTACGAGCAGTACTTC.

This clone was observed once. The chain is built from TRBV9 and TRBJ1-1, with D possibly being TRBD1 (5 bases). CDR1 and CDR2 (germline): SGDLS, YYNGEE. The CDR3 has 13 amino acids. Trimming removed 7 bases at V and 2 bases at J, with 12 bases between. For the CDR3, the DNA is TGTGCCAGCCGCGGGGACTTTAACACTGAAGCTTTCTTT. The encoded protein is CASRGDFNTEAFF.

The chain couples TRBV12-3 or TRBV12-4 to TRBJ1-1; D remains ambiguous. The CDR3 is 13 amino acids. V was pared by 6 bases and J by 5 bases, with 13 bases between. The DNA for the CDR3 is TGTGCCAGCAGGCCCTACGGGGAAACTGAAGCTTTCTTT. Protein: CASRPYGETEAFF.

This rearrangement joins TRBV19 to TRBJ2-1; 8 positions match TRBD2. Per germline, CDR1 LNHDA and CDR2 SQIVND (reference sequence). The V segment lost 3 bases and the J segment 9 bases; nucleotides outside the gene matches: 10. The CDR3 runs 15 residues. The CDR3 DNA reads TGTGCCAGTAGTATTTCTGCCGGGACTAGGGGTGAGCAGTTCTTC. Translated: CASSISAGTRGEQFF.